This T cell receptor beta chain came from a study of a mutant IDH1 vaccine in newly diagnosed glioma. Study-level background: Eight vaccinations were given in weeks 1, 3, 5, 7, 11, 15, 19 and 23. Patients were pretreated with radiotherapy, temozolomide, or both, mostly both. General study results and limits: Top-clonotype changes in peripheral T cells seemed unrelated to pseudoprogression.

The sample holds one count of this clone. Its antigen is not identified. The CDR3 spans 15 residues. V dropped 6 bases and J dropped 2; count of bases not matched to a gene: 4. The V gene's germline CDR1 is KGHSH and CDR2 LQKENI. Time point described: week 5, during vaccination. Topical imiquimod accompanied each vaccine dose, which consisted of 300 ug of mutant IDH1 20-mer peptide. Donors had new WHO grade 3 or 4 IDH1-mutant, ATRX-lost astrocytomas. The data were produced by immunoSEQ multiplex PCR, yet TCRdb's version contains in-frame clones alone and is incomplete. The table records approximately 37,000 clones, approximately 50% of them present only once.

The TCR originated in a woman under 30 with glioma. The chain combines TRBV18 with TRBJ1-4; 9 bases map to TRBD1. The starting material was PBMCs, obtained from a glioma patient whose treatment included an IDH1 peptide vaccine. The CDR3 DNA reads as TGTGCCAGCTCGCCTACAGGGGGCACTAATGAAAAACTGTTTTTT. Its translation is CASSPTGGTNEKLFF.